This T cell receptor beta chain was identified during a study of PD-1 blockade in mismatch repair-deficient tumors. Across the whole study: Patients had about a dozen mismatch repair-deficient cancer types, all previously treated and progressing. Study results and limitations: Tumor-resident clones, often undetectable pretreatment in blood, expanded then contracted after pembrolizumab.

TCRdb's table, derived via immunoSEQ multiplex PCR, lists solely in-frame clones and lacks some. The data contain about 100,000 clones, 82% of them singletons. Every patient had mismatch repair deficiency by PCR or immunohistochemistry. The TCR-sequenced patients were a few responders to pembrolizumab. With respect to this clone: What it binds is not known.

Germline V gene data show CDR1 as SGHTA and CDR2 as FQGTGA. There are 16 residues in the CDR3. The ends lost 4 bases at V and 4 bases at J; junction bases unmatched: 3. The sample was peripheral blood, taken roughly 36 weeks after starting pembrolizumab. The clonotype was recovered from an adult with mismatch repair-deficient cancer. The rearrangement links TRBV7-3 to TRBJ2-2; TRBD2 matches 13 bases. The CDR3 DNA sequence: TGTGCCAGCAGCTCTGGACTAGCGGGGGTCACCGGGGAGCTGTTTTTT. Encoded protein: CASSSGLAGVTGELFF.